This T cell receptor (beta chain) derives from a study of control samples from healthy donors and cancer patients (TCRdb year 2020). The library was obtained by the immunoSEQ multiplex PCR assay. TCRdb provides this immuneACCESS table in a form limited to in-frame rearrangements. Some clones are lacking; in checked studies, under half of them reflect an unresolved V gene, and why the rest are absent is not known. Within this sample are fewer than 90,000 clones, with over 70% of them counted one time only. Jointly, the top ten make up 25% to 35% of the sample. A word on this clone: This receptor's antigen is unknown. Per-nucleotide qualities are absent, and no much larger clonotype sits a single base away.

The germline V gene gives CDR1 as MGHDK and CDR2 as SYGVNS. Counted from cysteine to phenylalanine, this CDR3 has 11 amino acids. Just CDR3 DNA is preserved here, 33 bases in frame from base 1. The junction carries 7 bases between V and J, which are trimmed by 6 bases and 4 bases respectively. This TCR derives from a man in his fifties or sixties in good health. The chain is assembled from TRBV25-1 and TRBJ2-7, with the identity of the D gene unclear. Sequencing was performed on blood. The DNA sequence is as follows: TGTGCCAGCAGCGTCTTTTACGAGCAGTACTTC. It is translated as CASSVFYEQYF.